This entry is about one T cell receptor delta chain. A far more abundant clone sits one base away, making this likely a read error. At the DNA level, this CDR3 is encoded by other sequences in the same sample as well. The sample originates from a study of gamma delta lymphoproliferative disorders and STAT genes. Study-level information: The EuroClonality-NGS protocol was used to prepare delta libraries.

Sequencing used genomic DNA taken from PBMCs of patients and controls. Trimming removed 0 bases from V and 0 bases from J, with 7 bases in between. This CDR3 region has 14 residues. Germline V gene lookup returns CDR1 GEAIGNYY and CDR2 EKD. TCRdb called clones from the multiplex PCR reads again using CATT. The sample consists of approximately 4,000 delta-chain clones, around 1% of them appearing once. The TCR comes from a human donor in good health. The V gene is TRDV2, the J gene TRDJ1; D gene uncertain. Sequences were obtained from blood. DNA of the CDR3: TGTGCCTGTGACACCCTGATGAACACCGATAAACTCATCTTT. Protein sequence: CACDTLMNTDKLIF.